The subject of this entry is one T cell receptor (beta chain). What it recognizes is unknown. This entry comes from a study of shared clonotypes between healthy human individuals. Source study methods: ImmunoSEQ supplied junction-only sequences lacking quality scores, so filtering was different. Repertoires were generated with immunoSEQ multiplex PCR, while TCRdb's copy carries only in-frame clones and drops some. V, J and clone size are those of that table, while D and trimming were read from the DNA. The sample gives about 1 million clones, roughly 74% of which show up once; approximately 0.52% is in the top ten. Caucasian adults living in Nashville, Tennessee, provided all samples. Study conclusions and caveats: Among donors, the sharing of clonotypes was expected to be influenced by sequencing depth. In this cohort, only blood was sampled, and tissue repertoires likely differ.

V lost 3 bases and J lost 3, with 10 bases in between. CDR1 and CDR2 (germline): MNHEY, SMNVEV (reference sequence). The CDR3 is 14 residues long. This chain links TRBV27 with TRBJ2-3; TRBD2 is a possible D gene (5 bases). This TCR came from a man aged 18 to 35 in good health. Some clones in this sample may be carry-over from other donors' samples. Sequencing used memory CD4+ T cells from PBMCs. Subset defined: CD45RA-negative fraction. DNA for the CDR3: TGTGCCAGCAGTTTTGACTACCTTACAGATACGCAGTATTTT. Its protein product is CASSFDYLTDTQYF.